What follows are 27 T cell receptor beta chains derived from one specimen sequenced in a study of blood T cells in healthy people across ages. Sample-barcoded 5' priming and a J-beta primer mix drove a second PCR of roughly 7 to 11 cycles. Using its own MiXCR run on the 5' RACE reads, TCRdb lists one record per CDR3 protein. This repertoire shows about 1.6 million distinct CDR3 sequences, 30% to 35% found once; its top ten account for 11%. Sequencing was performed on blood. The receptors derive from a woman aged 25 to 39 in good health.

A few counts support this clonotype. The genes are TRBV28 and TRBJ2-3; 13 nucleotides line up with TRBD2. The germline V gene has CDR1 MDHEN and CDR2 SYDVKM. The CDR3 loop spans 19 amino acids. V was clipped by 2 bases and J by 3 bases; unmatched bases: 11. This chain's CDR3 is CASSLPTSGRAVETDTQYF. The CDR3 DNA reads TGTGCCAGCAGTTTACCCACTAGCGGGAGGGCCGTAGAGACAGATACGCAGTATTTT.

The chain has TRBV28 and TRBJ1-3; D is possibly TRBD1 (6 bases). This CDR3 comprises 15 residues. The germline gives CDR1 MDHEN, CDR2 SYDVKM. Trimming shortened V by 6 bases and J by 1 base, and 13 bases separated the two germline ends. DNA for the CDR3: TGTGCCAGCAGGATGGACAGAAATTCTGGAAACACCATATATTTT. Its translation is CASRMDRNSGNTIYF.

This clonotype has more than one count but fewer than ten. A much larger clonotype is one base distant, so this may be a read error. V is TRBV3-1 and J is TRBJ1-1, with a possible D match to TRBD1 (6 bases). This CDR3 has 14 amino acids. Germline-derived CDR1 and CDR2 are LGHDT and YNNKEL (reference sequence). CDR3 sequence (DNA): TGTGCCAGCAGCCCCCGGGACAAGAACGCTGAAGCTTTCTTT. This codes for CASSPRDKNAEAFF.

In its sample, this clonotype was seen a few times. The chain carries TRBV6-1 and TRBJ2-4; no reliable D call. Germline assignment: CDR1 MNHNS and CDR2 SASEGT. CDR3 length: 11 residues. The V end lost 6 bases, the J end lost 4 bases, and 4 bases lay between the germline ends. CDR3 sequence reads: CASSRKNIQYF. CDR3 DNA sequence: TGTGCCAGCAGCCGAAAAAACATTCAGTACTTC.

At least ten counts were recorded for this clonotype. The chain is built from TRBV4-1 and TRBJ2-5; D is uncertain. Germline values: CDR1 MGHRA, CDR2 YSYEKL. Trimming left V 0 bases short and J 3 bases short, with 5 bases between. This CDR3 has 13 amino acids. The CDR3 nucleotides are TGCGCCAGCAGCCAAGACTCTGAAGAGACCCAGTACTTC. It encodes CASSQDSEETQYF.

This clonotype was observed a handful of times. The chain joins TRBV2 to TRBJ2-2, with 7 bases that match TRBD2. This CDR3 comprises 14 residues. CDR1 and CDR2 from the germline V gene are SNHLY and FYNNEI. The trim removed 7 bases at V and 1 base at J, leaving 3 bases unmatched. CDR3: CASNGGGNTGELFF. The CDR3 nucleotides read TGTGCCAGCAATGGCGGGGGGAACACCGGGGAGCTGTTTTTT.

The chain has TRBV5-4 and TRBJ2-1; 9 bases match TRBD2. V was pared by 1 base and J by 10 bases, with 9 bases of the junction left unmatched. This CDR3 has 15 amino acids. CDR1 and CDR2 from the germline V gene are SGHNT and YYREEE (reference sequence). The CDR3, as DNA: TGTGCCAGCAGCTTGCCTAGCGGGGCTGCCACGGAGCAGTTCTTC. This sequence encodes CASSLPSGAATEQFF.

This clonotype has only a few counts. The chain carries TRBV11-2 and TRBJ2-4; D unresolved. CDR1 is SGHAT, CDR2 FQNNGV, per germline. The V and J ends lost 1 base and 13 bases respectively, with 8 bases between them. This CDR3 is 11 amino acids long. The CDR3 here is CASSLGQWQYF. The CDR3 coding sequence is TGTGCCAGCAGCTTAGGACAATGGCAGTACTTC.

This clonotype showed up just a few times. The rearrangement uses TRBV7-6 and TRBJ1-4; D may be TRBD1 (6 bases). The CDR3 is 15 amino acids. V dropped 5 bases and J dropped 8 bases, with 18 bases sitting between them. CDR1 and CDR2 from the germline V gene are SGHVS and FNYEAQ. The CDR3 sequence: CASSLWGGAAEKLFF. The DNA for the CDR3 is TGTGCCAGCAGCCTTTGGGGGGGCGCAGCAGAAAAACTGTTTTTT.

The chain joins TRBV10-3 to TRBJ1-4; D is ambiguous. The germline V gene encodes CDR1 ENHRY and CDR2 SYGVKD. Trimming removed 0 bases at V and 13 bases at J, with 9 bases between. The CDR3 covers 12 residues. For the CDR3, the DNA is TGTGCCATCAGTGAGTCGAGAGGAGGACTGTTTTTT. Translating gives CAISESRGGLFF.

This clonotype was found a few times. The genes are TRBV5-1 and TRBJ1-5; 12 bases fit TRBD1. Germline assignment: CDR1 SGHRS and CDR2 YFSETQ. J lost 7 bases, V lost 4 bases, and 9 bases had no gene match. This CDR3 spans 16 amino acids. Here the CDR3 reads CASSPGTGGASQPQHF. CDR3 coding DNA: TGCGCCAGCAGCCCCGGGACAGGGGGCGCGTCCCAGCCCCAGCATTTT.

At least ten counts were recorded for this clonotype. This clone may be a read error of a much larger clone one base away. The V gene is TRBV20-1, the J gene TRBJ2-2, with 11 bases matching TRBD2. The CDR3 has 14 amino acids. Germline V gene sequence: CDR1 DFQATT, CDR2 SNEGSKA (reference sequence). This CDR3 is CSANLAGGTGERFF. The CDR3 DNA is TGCAGTGCTAATCTAGCGGGGGGAACCGGGGAGCGGTTTTTT.

V is TRBV10-2 and J is TRBJ1-5; 9 bases match TRBD1. CDR1 and CDR2 (germline): WSHSY, SAAADI. This CDR3 has 15 residues. Germline trimming cut 6 bases from V and 5 bases from J; bases unmatched to any gene: 8. The CDR3 is CASSAGTGYDQPQHF. DNA for the CDR3: TGCGCCAGCAGCGCCGGGACAGGGTACGATCAGCCCCAGCATTTT.

V usage is TRBV6-2 or TRBV6-3 and J usage is TRBJ2-3; D is unresolved. The CDR3 length is 13 residues. Germline V gives CDR1 MNHEY, CDR2 SVGEGT. V gave up 2 bases and J gave up 3 bases, with 6 bases separating them. Here the CDR3 reads CASSYERTDTQYF. As DNA, the CDR3 is TGTGCCAGCAGTTACGAGAGGACAGATACGCAGTATTTT.

In nucleotides, the CDR3 is TGTGCCAGCAGCAGACCTGGGACAGGGACTAAAAATGAGCAGTTCTTC. Translating it yields CASSRPGTGTKNEQFF. The chain recombines TRBV13 with TRBJ2-1, with 9 bases lining up with TRBD1. The germline V gene encodes CDR1 PRHDT and CDR2 FYEKMQ (reference sequence). This CDR3 has 16 residues. The junction had 12 bases not matched to a gene; V was cut back by 5 bases and J by 7 bases.

The chain is built from TRBV24-1 and TRBJ2-3; 9 bases line up with TRBD2. The V and J ends lost 5 bases and 4 bases, in that order; junction bases with no gene match: 3. This CDR3 has 14 amino acids. The germline CDR1 and CDR2 sequences are KGHDR and SFDVKD. This CDR3 is CATSVSGSSDTQYF. In nucleotides, the CDR3 is TGTGCCACCAGTGTTAGCGGGAGTTCAGATACGCAGTATTTT.

The rearrangement joins TRBV20-1 to TRBJ2-1; 8 nucleotides align to TRBD2. Losses at the gene ends were 7 bases for V and 2 bases for J; bases not matched to a gene: 10. The CDR3 has 15 amino acids. In germline, CDR1 is DFQATT, CDR2 SNEGSKA (reference sequence). In nucleotides, the CDR3 is TGCAGTGAGGGTGGCGGGCGGGGGGCCTACAATGAGCAGTTCTTC. Residues: CSEGGGRGAYNEQFF.

The rearrangement joins TRBV3-1 to TRBJ2-7; TRBD1 is a possible D gene (6 bases). Trimming shortened V by 4 bases and J by 6 bases, and 13 bases separated the two germline ends. The CDR3 consists of 13 residues. Looked up from germline, CDR1 is LGHDT and CDR2 is YNNKEL (reference sequence). The CDR3 region is CASSPSLGAEQYF. The CDR3 nucleotides read TGTGCCAGCAGCCCTTCCCTGGGGGCCGAGCAGTACTTC.

This chain joins TRBV27 and TRBJ1-4; no definite D call. CDR1 is MNHEY and CDR2 is SMNVEV in the germline V gene (reference sequence). CDR3 length: 15 amino acids. V lost 5 bases and J 0 bases, leaving 10 bases between the germline ends. This chain's CDR3 is CASSPKIATNEKLFF. The CDR3, as DNA: TGTGCCAGCAGTCCCAAGATAGCAACTAATGAAAAACTGTTTTTT.

This chain connects TRBV7-2 to TRBJ1-4; D ambiguous. This CDR3 is 16 amino acids long. Germline V gene data show CDR1 as SGHTA and CDR2 as FQGNSA. Trimming left V 1 base short and J 5 bases short, with 14 bases between. CDR3: CASSLGIRSRNEKLFF. In DNA form, the CDR3 reads TGTGCCAGCAGCTTAGGAATTAGATCCAGAAATGAAAAACTGTTTTTT.

In this sample, this clonotype turned up a few times. The chain uses TRBV7-8 and TRBJ2-1, with D uncertain. This CDR3 has 13 amino acids. V was shortened by 4 bases and J by 7 bases, with 11 bases between the two germline ends. Germline V gives CDR1 SGHVS, CDR2 FQNEAQ. The CDR3, as DNA: TGTGCCAGCAGCTCTGTCCCCGGGAATGAGCAGTTCTTC. It translates to CASSSVPGNEQFF.

This clonotype was recorded a few times. V usage is TRBV20-1 and J usage is TRBJ1-1, with 10 bases that match TRBD1. The CDR3 covers 14 residues. The V gene's germline CDR1 is DFQATT and CDR2 SNEGSKA (reference sequence). V gave up 6 bases and J gave up 4 bases; unmatched junction bases: 8. The CDR3 DNA is TGCAGTGCGTGGGACAGGGGAACGGGCACTGAAGCTTTCTTT. This sequence encodes CSAWDRGTGTEAFF.

This chain links TRBV5-1 with TRBJ2-5; 7 nucleotides agree with TRBD1. Germline CDR1 reads SGHRS; CDR2 reads YFSETQ. Trimming at V came to 3 bases and at J to 2 bases, leaving 4 bases not matched to a gene. This CDR3 comprises 14 residues. The DNA for the CDR3 is TGCGCCAGCAGCTCACAGGGGATTCAAGAGACCCAGTACTTC. It encodes CASSSQGIQETQYF.

The chain couples TRBV27 to TRBJ2-3; 12 bases are a match to TRBD2. Per germline, CDR1 MNHEY and CDR2 SMNVEV (reference sequence). V lost 8 bases and J lost 7; bases outside the gene matches: 7. The CDR3 is made up of 14 amino acids. The chain's CDR3 is CASGLAGGPNTQYF. Written as DNA, the CDR3 is TGTGCCAGCGGGCTAGCGGGAGGGCCAAATACGCAGTATTTT.

The chain joins TRBV28 to TRBJ2-1; a possible D gene is TRBD1 (6 bases). The germline V gene has CDR1 MDHEN and CDR2 SYDVKM. Trimming shortened V by 5 bases and J by 7 bases, and 21 bases separated the two germline ends. The CDR3 has 16 amino acids. DNA for the CDR3: TGTGCCAGCAGTACCGGCTCAGGGGCCCTCTGGAATGAGCAGTTCTTC. Translating gives CASSTGSGALWNEQFF.

The J gene is TRBJ2-5, the V gene TRBV20-1; D may be TRBD2 (6 bases). V was cut by 5 bases and J by 0 bases, with 7 bases left in between. Germline CDR1 is DFQATT and CDR2 is SNEGSKA (reference sequence). The length of the CDR3 is 12 residues. In DNA, the CDR3 is TGCAGTGCTGGGGGGTACCAAGAGACCCAGTACTTC. It encodes CSAGGYQETQYF.

This clonotype was counted only a few times. The rearrangement links TRBV20-1 to TRBJ2-3; 7 bases are shared with TRBD2. Germline-derived CDR1 and CDR2 are DFQATT and SNEGSKA (reference sequence). The CDR3 has 14 amino acids. V was pared by 6 bases and J by 1 base, with 7 bases of the junction left unmatched. The CDR3 protein is CSAEAGRGTDTQYF. Here the CDR3 DNA reads TGCAGTGCCGAGGCGGGGAGGGGCACAGATACGCAGTATTTT.